This T cell receptor beta chain is drawn from a study of blood T cell repertoires in COVID-19. Study background: Spain, Italy and the United States supplied samples that represented acute and convalescent COVID-19. T cells, B-cell-depleted T cells, or PBMCs provided the cDNA or gDNA that served as material.

Germline CDR1 and CDR2: MGHRA and YSYEKL. The CDR3 has 15 residues. Trimming left V 3 bases short and J 2 bases short, with 14 bases between. Authors' analysis steps: Estimation of nucleated cell counts relied on the amplification of reference gene primers. TCRdb's copy holds only in-frame clones and misses some; the assay was immunoSEQ multiplex PCR. That table furnishes V, J and clone size, whereas the DNA furnished D and trimming. The sample has about 130,000 clones; almost 85% are singletons. Input material: peripheral blood. The receptor comes from a human donor in a cohort sampled during active COVID-19. The chain is built from TRBV4-1 and TRBJ2-7; tentative D call: TRBD2 (6 bases). Here the CDR3 reads CASSQVQLATYEQYF. The CDR3, as DNA: TGCGCCAGCAGCCAGGTACAACTAGCCACCTACGAGCAGTACTTC.